The rows below give T cell receptor beta chains drawn from one sample of a study of cytomegalovirus exposure and HLA in healthy donors. TCRdb's copy holds only in-frame clones and misses some; the assay was immunoSEQ multiplex PCR. The sample consists of about 130,000 clones, roughly 80% of them appearing once. The sample taken for sequencing was PBMCs. The receptors come from a woman between 45 and 65 years old in good health and CMV-seronegative. Each CDR3 is given with its conserved first and last residue. D genes are given only for firm matches. For some rows the clone size is stated as once, few or many, or as a class when expanded; others skip it.

V,size,J,D,CDR3,DNA
TRBV7-2,-,TRBJ2-5,TRBD1,CASSAWDRGSQETQYF,TGTGCCAGCAGCGCATGGGACAGGGGAAGCCAAGAGACCCAGTACTTC
TRBV7-2,once,TRBJ2-7,-,CASTLTTSYEQYF,TGTGCCAGCACCTTGACTACATCCTACGAGCAGTACTTC
TRBV30,-,TRBJ2-7,TRBD1,CAWSGTVSYEQYF,TGTGCCTGGTCCGGGACAGTCTCCTACGAGCAGTACTTC
TRBV6-1,-,TRBJ2-3,-,CASSDPSTDTQYF,TGTGCCAGCAGTGATCCTAGCACAGATACGCAGTATTTT
TRBV7-9,-,TRBJ2-7,TRBD2,CASSLRLAGGSYEQYF,TGTGCCAGCAGTCTAAGACTAGCGGGAGGATCCTACGAGCAGTACTTC
TRBV10-3,-,TRBJ2-3,TRBD1,CAISEGAVTDTQYF,TGTGCCATTTCTGAGGGGGCGGTCACAGATACGCAGTATTTT
TRBV7-2,few,TRBJ1-4,-,CASSLEGGGSNEKLFF,TGTGCCAGCAGCTTAGAGGGGGGGGGCTCAAATGAAAAACTGTTTTTT
TRBV19,-,TRBJ2-4,TRBD2,CASSSTGGQNIQYF,TGTGCCAGTAGTAGTACGGGAGGGCAAAACATTCAGTACTTC
TRBV28,-,TRBJ2-2,-,CASNSGGELFF,TGTGCCAGCAATAGCGGCGGGGAGCTGTTTTTT
TRBV6-6,-,TRBJ1-1,-,CASSFPPPSVLFF,TGTGCCAGCAGCTTTCCCCCCCCGTCTGTCCTTTTCTTT
TRBV28,-,TRBJ2-5,TRBD2,CASLGRADVQETQYF,TGTGCCAGCCTGGGGAGGGCGGATGTGCAAGAGACCCAGTACTTC
TRBV28,-,TRBJ2-2,TRBD1,CASTLLTGGARTGELFF,TGTGCCAGCACTCTCTTGACAGGGGGCGCAAGGACCGGGGAGCTGTTTTTT
TRBV20-1,-,TRBJ1-5,-,CSAGPHQPQHF,TGCAGTGCGGGGCCCCATCAGCCCCAGCATTTT
TRBV5-4,-,TRBJ2-1,TRBD2,CASSSGLAGGREQFF,TGTGCCAGCAGCTCTGGACTAGCGGGAGGTCGCGAGCAGTTCTTC
TRBV7-2,-,TRBJ1-2,-,CASRPGGSDYGYTF,TGTGCCAGCAGACCCGGAGGGTCAGACTATGGCTACACCTTC
TRBV7-9,-,TRBJ1-2,-,CASSSTTGSGYTF,TGTGCCAGCAGCTCCACTACAGGGAGTGGCTACACCTTC
TRBV29-1,-,TRBJ2-1,TRBD2,CSVEGWLAGDNEQFF,TGCAGCGTTGAAGGATGGCTAGCGGGAGACAATGAGCAGTTCTTC
TRBV28,-,TRBJ1-5,-,CASSAAGRGYSNQPQHF,TGTGCCAGCAGTGCGGCAGGCCGAGGGTATAGCAATCAGCCCCAGCATTTT
TRBV9,few,TRBJ1-3,-,CASSSGSTSGNTIYF,TGTGCCAGCAGTTCGGGATCGACGTCTGGAAACACCATATATTTT
TRBV15,-,TRBJ1-1,-,CATSNDLNTEAFF,TGTGCCACCAGCAACGACTTGAACACTGAAGCTTTCTTT
TRBV5-1,few,TRBJ2-5,TRBD2,CASSLGLAVQETQYF,TGCGCCAGCAGCTTGGGTCTAGCGGTTCAAGAGACCCAGTACTTC
TRBV5-6,-,TRBJ2-7,-,CASSLPTTEQYF,TGTGCCAGCAGCTTGCCGACAACCGAGCAGTACTTC
TRBV13,once,TRBJ2-7,TRBD1,CASSVLQGASHEQYF,TGTGCCAGCAGCGTCTTACAGGGGGCGAGCCACGAGCAGTACTTC
TRBV7-9,once,TRBJ1-2,TRBD1,CASSLRGQGITNYGYTF,TGTGCCAGCAGCTTAAGGGGACAGGGGATTACTAACTATGGCTACACCTTC
TRBV28,-,TRBJ2-7,-,CASSLPRERVGQYF,TGTGCCAGCAGTTTACCCCGTGAGCGGGTGGGGCAGTACTTC
TRBV7-7,once,TRBJ1-1,-,CASGTKQHRTRF,TGTGCTAGCGGTACGAAACAGCATCGAACCCGCTTT
TRBV5-1,few,TRBJ2-5,-,CASRSRGAEETQYF,TGCGCCAGCAGGAGCAGGGGGGCAGAAGAGACCCAGTACTTC
TRBV5-1,-,TRBJ2-5,TRBD2,CASSLAPGRVGSFETQYF,TGCGCCAGCAGCTTGGCCCCCGGGAGGGTCGGGTCGTTTGAGACCCAGTACTTC
TRBV9,-,TRBJ2-1,-,CASSVESDSYNEQFF,TGTGCCAGCAGCGTAGAAAGCGACTCCTACAATGAGCAGTTCTTC
TRBV7-2,few,TRBJ2-7,-,CASSPQDGGEQYF,TGTGCCAGCAGCCCCCAGGACGGGGGCGAGCAGTACTTC
TRBV6-5,-,TRBJ2-7,TRBD1,CASSYGDRPYEQYF,TGTGCCAGCAGTTACGGGGACAGGCCCTACGAGCAGTACTTC
TRBV12-5,-,TRBJ2-1,TRBD1,CASGLVQGQGAAHQFF,TGTGCTAGTGGTTTGGTACAGGGACAGGGGGCAGCCCATCAGTTCTTC
TRBV30,-,TRBJ1-5,TRBD1,CAWSEGAIPRDQPQHF,TGTGCCTGGAGTGAGGGGGCTATCCCCCGGGATCAGCCCCAGCATTTT
TRBV5-1,-,TRBJ1-2,-,CASSAGLLDGYTF,TGCGCCAGCAGCGCAGGACTTTTAGATGGCTACACCTTC
TRBV9,-,TRBJ2-3,-,CASSTTNLPDTQYF,TGTGCCAGCAGCACCACAAACCTCCCAGATACGCAGTATTTT
TRBV19,-,TRBJ2-6,TRBD2,CASSISTSGRASGANVLTF,TGTGCCAGTAGTATATCGACTAGCGGGAGGGCTTCTGGGGCCAACGTCCTGACTTTC
TRBV19,once,TRBJ2-7,TRBD1,CASSISGTGLDEQYF,TGTGCCAGTAGTATCTCCGGGACAGGGCTCGACGAGCAGTACTTC
TRBV7-2,-,TRBJ1-2,-,CASSFPEGRAGGYTF,TGTGCCAGCAGCTTTCCGGAGGGTAGGGCTGGTGGCTACACCTTC
TRBV4-1,-,TRBJ2-7,TRBD1,CASSQDRTGIISYEQYF,TGCGCCAGCAGCCAAGATCGGACAGGTATAATTTCCTACGAGCAGTACTTC
TRBV4-3,once,TRBJ1-2,-,CASSQDILGSSYGYTF,TGCGCCAGCAGCCAAGATATCCTGGGCAGTTCCTATGGCTACACCTTC
TRBV4-2,-,TRBJ2-3,TRBD1,CASSLLDRGSDTQYF,TGTGCCAGCAGCTTGCTGGACAGGGGGTCTGATACGCAGTATTTT
TRBV7-2,-,TRBJ2-3,-,CATQARNTDTQYF,TGTGCCACCCAAGCCAGGAACACAGATACGCAGTATTTT
TRBV30,-,TRBJ1-1,-,CAWSVMNTEAFF,TGTGCCTGGAGTGTTATGAACACTGAAGCTTTCTTT
TRBV10-3,-,TRBJ2-5,-,CAISETRANQETQYF,TGTGCCATCAGTGAAACGAGGGCCAACCAAGAGACCCAGTACTTC
TRBV6-6,-,TRBJ1-4,-,CASNSPRVEEKLFF,TGTGCCAGCAATTCCCCCAGGGTGGAGGAAAAACTGTTTTTT
TRBV12-5,-,TRBJ2-5,-,CASAAGYETQYF,TGTGCTAGTGCCGCAGGGTATGAGACCCAGTACTTC
TRBV7-9,few,TRBJ2-5,TRBD2,CASSYGTSGMIGETQYF,TGTGCCAGCAGCTACGGGACTAGCGGGATGATAGGAGAGACCCAGTACTTC
TRBV4-3,-,TRBJ2-7,TRBD1,CASSQARTGTGDEQYF,TGCGCCAGCAGCCAAGCCCGAACCGGGACAGGGGACGAGCAGTACTTC
TRBV5-6,-,TRBJ1-5,-,CASSSQKSYQPQHF,TGTGCCAGCAGCTCACAGAAATCCTATCAGCCCCAGCATTTT
TRBV6-5,-,TRBJ2-7,-,CASSSGQTYEQYF,TGTGCCAGCAGTTCGGGACAAACCTACGAGCAGTACTTC
TRBV5-1,-,TRBJ2-7,TRBD2,CASSLGGGRPPYEQYF,TGCGCCAGCAGCTTAGGTGGCGGGAGACCTCCCTACGAGCAGTACTTC
TRBV18,-,TRBJ2-7,TRBD2,CASSPPEVASGNYEQYF,TGTGCCAGCTCACCACCCGAAGTGGCTAGCGGAAACTACGAGCAGTACTTC
TRBV11-2,-,TRBJ2-5,TRBD2,CASSPGRQETQYF,TGTGCCAGCAGCCCCGGGAGGCAAGAGACCCAGTACTTC
TRBV6-1,-,TRBJ2-7,TRBD2,CASSTLAGGPYEQYF,TGTGCCAGCAGTACACTAGCGGGAGGGCCTTACGAGCAGTACTTC
TRBV11-2,-,TRBJ1-3,TRBD1,CASSSLRDRGNTIYF,TGTGCCAGCAGCTCCCTCCGGGACAGAGGAAACACCATATATTTT
TRBV4-2,-,TRBJ2-3,TRBD2,CASSQTLAGTDTQYF,TGTGCCAGCAGCCAAACGCTAGCGGGCACAGATACGCAGTATTTT
TRBV7-9,-,TRBJ1-1,TRBD1,CASSGDRGNTEAFF,TGTGCCAGCAGCGGGGACAGGGGTAACACTGAAGCTTTCTTT
TRBV6-1,few,TRBJ1-2,-,CASSQDLPDRTLNYGYTF,TGTGCCAGCAGTCAAGACCTTCCGGACAGAACACTTAACTATGGCTACACCTTC
TRBV13,-,TRBJ2-2,TRBD2,CASTPASGNTGELFF,TGTGCCAGCACCCCAGCTAGCGGGAACACCGGGGAGCTGTTTTTT
TRBV30,once,TRBJ1-2,TRBD1,CAWTDRGGYTF,TGTGCCTGGACGGACAGGGGCGGCTACACCTTC